This TCR beta chain originates from a study of shared clonotypes between healthy human individuals. The table came from immunoSEQ multiplex PCR; TCRdb's copy has only in-frame clones and leaves some out. The repertoire holds approximately 600,000 clones, with roughly 96% as singletons. The CDR3 covers 14 residues. The V end was cut by 4 bases, the J end by 2 bases, with 11 bases between. Germline lookup yields CDR1 SGHDN and CDR2 FVKESK. As defined, naive CD8 cells were CD45RO-negative and positively selected for CCR7, with terminally differentiated effector memory CD45RA+ cells excluded. This chain connects TRBV14 to TRBJ1-1; a weak D match, TRBD1 (5 bases). This clonotype originated in a woman under 40 in good health. Input material: naive CD8+ T cells sorted from blood. CDR3 in amino acids: CASSRPTVNTEAFF. CDR3 coding DNA: TGTGCCAGCAGCCGCCCGACAGTCAACACTGAAGCTTTCTTT.